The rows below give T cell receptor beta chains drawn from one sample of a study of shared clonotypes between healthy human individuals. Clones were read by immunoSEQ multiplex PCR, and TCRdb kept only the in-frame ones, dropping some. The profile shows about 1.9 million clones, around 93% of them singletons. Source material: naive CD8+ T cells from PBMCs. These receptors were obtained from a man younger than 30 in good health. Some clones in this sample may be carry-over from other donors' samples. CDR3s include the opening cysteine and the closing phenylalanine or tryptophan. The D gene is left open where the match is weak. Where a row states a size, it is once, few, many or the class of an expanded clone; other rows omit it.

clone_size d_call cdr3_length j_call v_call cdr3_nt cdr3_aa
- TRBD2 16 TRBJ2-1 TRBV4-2 TGTGCCAGCAGCCAAGATGAGGAGACTAGCGGGAGTAATTGGTTCTTC CASSQDEETSGSNWFF
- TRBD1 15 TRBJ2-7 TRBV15 TGTGCCACCAGCGTAGACAGGGGAGCCACCTACGAGCAGTACTTC CATSVDRGATYEQYF
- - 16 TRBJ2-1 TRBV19 TGTGCCAGTAGCATTCCCCCGTGGAGGGATCAAAGTGAGCAGTTCTTC CASSIPPWRDQSEQFF
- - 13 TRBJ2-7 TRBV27 TGTGCCATCGGGTTAGGCGGGATGTACGAGCAGTACTTC CAIGLGGMYEQYF
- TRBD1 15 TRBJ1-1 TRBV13 TGTGCCAGCAGCTCCAGGACAGGGATGAACACTGAAGCTTTCTTT CASSSRTGMNTEAFF
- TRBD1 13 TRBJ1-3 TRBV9 TGTGCCAGCGGGGACAGTCTTGGAAACACCATATATTTT CASGDSLGNTIYF
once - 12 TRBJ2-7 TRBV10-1 TGCGCCATCCCACAGAGCTCCTACGAGCAGTACTTC CAIPQSSYEQYF
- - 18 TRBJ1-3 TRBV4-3 TGCGCCAGCAGCCAAGATCCGGGTATAGGGCGATCTGGAAACACCATATATTTT CASSQDPGIGRSGNTIYF
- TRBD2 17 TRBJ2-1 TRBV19 TGTGCCAGTAGTATATCCACTAGCGGGAGCTCCTACAATGAGCAGTTCTTC CASSISTSGSSYNEQFF
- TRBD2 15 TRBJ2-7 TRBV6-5 TGTGCCAGCAGTTACCGGACTAGCGAAACCTACGAGCAGTACTTC CASSYRTSETYEQYF
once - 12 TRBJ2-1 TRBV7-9 TGTGCCAGCAGCTCAGGGGGGGATATTCTGTTCTTC CASSSGGDILFF
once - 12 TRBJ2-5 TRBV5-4 TGTGCCAGCAGCCAGACGGGAGAGACCCAGTACTTC CASSQTGETQYF
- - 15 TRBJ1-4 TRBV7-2 TGTGCCAGCAGCTCGGGGGAAGGGGAATTCGAAAAACTGTTTTTT CASSSGEGEFEKLFF
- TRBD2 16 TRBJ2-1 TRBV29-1 TGCAGCGTGGAGGGACTAGCGGGTGAACTCTACAATGAGCAGTTCTTC CSVEGLAGELYNEQFF
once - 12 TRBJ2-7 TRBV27 TGTGCCAGCCGGGGGTCGCTCTACGAGCAGTACTTC CASRGSLYEQYF
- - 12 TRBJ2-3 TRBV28 TGTGCCAGCAGGAATGCAGCAGATACGCAGTATTTT CASRNAADTQYF
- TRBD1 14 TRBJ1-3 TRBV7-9 TGTGCCAGCAGCTCGGGACAGTCTGGAAACACCATATATTTT CASSSGQSGNTIYF
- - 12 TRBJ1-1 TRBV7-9 TGTGCCAGCAGCTCCTCGTCATTTGAAGCTTTCTTT CASSSSSFEAFF
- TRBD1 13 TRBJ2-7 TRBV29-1 TGCAGCGTTACGAGGACAGGATCCTACGAGCAGTACTTC CSVTRTGSYEQYF
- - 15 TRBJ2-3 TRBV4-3 TGCGCCAGCAGCCAAGATCGGCCTGACACAGATACGCAGTATTTT CASSQDRPDTDTQYF
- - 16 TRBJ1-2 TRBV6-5 TGTGCCAGCAGTTTACGGTGGGCAGAAACTAACTATGGCTACACCTTC CASSLRWAETNYGYTF
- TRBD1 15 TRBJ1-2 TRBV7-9 TGTGCCAGCAGCCCCCACCGGACAGGGGCGGATGGCTACACCTTC CASSPHRTGADGYTF
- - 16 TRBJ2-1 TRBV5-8 TGTGCCAGCAGCTTGGTGAGGGGGAAACCCTACAATGAGCAGTTCTTC CASSLVRGKPYNEQFF
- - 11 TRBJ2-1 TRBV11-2 TGTGCCAGCAGCTCCTTCAATGAGCAGTTCTTC CASSSFNEQFF
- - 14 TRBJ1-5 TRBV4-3 TGCGCCAGCAGCCAAGATCGGGCGGCTCAGCCCCAGCATTTT CASSQDRAAQPQHF
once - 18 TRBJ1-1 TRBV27 TGTGCCAGCAGTCCCCTCGGCGTAGAGGGGATCCGGAACACTGAAGCTTTCTTT CASSPLGVEGIRNTEAFF
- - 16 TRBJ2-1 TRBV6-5 TGTGCCAGCAGTTACTCTTGGGGGGAGTCTTACAATGAGCAGTTCTTC CASSYSWGESYNEQFF
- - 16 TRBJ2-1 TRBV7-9 TGTGCCAGCAGCTTATATGTAGGCGGGGCCCACAATGAGCAGTTCTTC CASSLYVGGAHNEQFF
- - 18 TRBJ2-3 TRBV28 TGTGCCAGCAGTTTGCCGGCAGAGCATTTCGCTAGCACAGATACGCAGTATTTT CASSLPAEHFASTDTQYF
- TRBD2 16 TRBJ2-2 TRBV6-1 TGTGCCAGCAGTGCCTCTATGGGGGGGTCGAGCGGGGAGCTGTTTTTT CASSASMGGSSGELFF
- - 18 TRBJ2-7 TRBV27 TGTGCCAGCAGCTTAATGGCCCGACAGCGAAGTTTACCCTACGAGCAGTACTTC CASSLMARQRSLPYEQYF
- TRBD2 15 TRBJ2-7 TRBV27 TGTGCCAGCAGTTTCGGTAGCGGGACCATAAGTGAGCAGTACTTC CASSFGSGTISEQYF
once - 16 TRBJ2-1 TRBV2 TGTGCCAGCAGTGATACAGCGCCAAGCTCCTACAATGAGCAGTTCTTC CASSDTAPSSYNEQFF
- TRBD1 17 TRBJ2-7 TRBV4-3 TGCGCCAGCAGCCAAGATGTCCGGGGCAGGGGGCTCTACGAGCAGTACTTC CASSQDVRGRGLYEQYF
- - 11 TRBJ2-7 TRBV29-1 TGCAGCGTTGAAGGAAAGAACGAGCAGTACTTC CSVEGKNEQYF
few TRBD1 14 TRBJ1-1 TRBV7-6 TGTGCCAGCAGTCCAGGGGGCCCGAACACTGAAGCTTTCTTT CASSPGGPNTEAFF
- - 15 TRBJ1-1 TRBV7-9 TGTGCCAGCAGCTTCGGGGAAAATACGAACACTGAAGCTTTCTTT CASSFGENTNTEAFF